This T cell receptor (beta chain) was sequenced for a study of blood T cell repertoires in COVID-19 (dated by TCRdb to between 2020 and 2021). With respect to the entire study: Samples from collaborators originated in the United States, Italy and Spain and spanned both the acute and convalescent phases of COVID-19. The material from the prospective study consisted of cDNA or gDNA derived from T cells, B-cell-depleted T cells, or PBMCs. Deeply sampled blood TCRbeta repertoires from subjects exposed to, actively infected with, or recovered from COVID-19 were included in the dataset. The repertoires were made available in a free public database intended to serve as a resource for research on the immune response to SARS-CoV-2. The samples were drawn from two sources: the first 160 participants of the ongoing ImmuneRACE study, and 1,000 to 1,500 subjects contributed by 6 global collaborators. Sample metadata almost always included a de-identified subject ID, COVID-19 status, age in years and sex. HLA class I and class II types, where available, came from metadata supplied by the sample provider rather than from assay-based typing.

Study-wide findings and limitations: How much clinical and demographic metadata was included differed by source and by participant, and the metadata was provided uncurated.

About this clone: Its antigen remains undetermined. One base away there is no much larger clone; base qualities are not given.

TCRbeta CDR3 regions were amplified from genomic DNA using the immunoSEQ Assay, a bias-controlled multiplex PCR. Turning to the authors' computational methods: The number of nucleated cells in each sample was estimated from the amplification of reference gene primers within the assay. To quantify the absolute abundance of each unique TCRbeta CDR3 rearrangement, sequence reads were collapsed and filtered. For each sample, productive Simpson clonality was calculated as the square root of Simpson's diversity index over productive rearrangements. In its TCRdb copy, this immuneACCESS table keeps in-frame sequences only and misses some clones. Where compared with another copy, unresolved V genes explain less than half of these, and the others have no known cause. V, J and clone size were drawn from that table, and D and trimming were deduced from the DNA. The sample table shows more than 140,000 clones, and around 86% are seen once. Around 1.5% of the sample rests with the top ten.

Whole blood was collected in K2EDTA tubes by collaborating institutions according to the institutions' own protocols. For TCRbeta analysis, collaborators shipped samples in one of three forms: frozen whole blood, isolated PBMCs, or DNA extracted from either of those sample types. Sequencing was carried out using peripheral blood. This TCR came from a human donor in a cohort sampled during active COVID-19.

The CDR3 has the sequence CSVGQGTNEQFF. At the DNA level, the sequence is TGCAGCGTAGGACAGGGGACGAATGAGCAGTTCTTC. Here the chain combines TRBV29-1 and TRBJ2-1, and TRBD1 matches 9 of the central bases. In the germline V gene, CDR1 corresponds to SQVTM and CDR2 to ANQGSEA. The CDR3 covers 12 residues, taking in both the cysteine and the phenylalanine. The sequence is cut down to CDR3 DNA, 36 bases in frame from base 1. V lost 6 bases and J lost 7 bases, and the count of bases not matched to a germline gene is 4.